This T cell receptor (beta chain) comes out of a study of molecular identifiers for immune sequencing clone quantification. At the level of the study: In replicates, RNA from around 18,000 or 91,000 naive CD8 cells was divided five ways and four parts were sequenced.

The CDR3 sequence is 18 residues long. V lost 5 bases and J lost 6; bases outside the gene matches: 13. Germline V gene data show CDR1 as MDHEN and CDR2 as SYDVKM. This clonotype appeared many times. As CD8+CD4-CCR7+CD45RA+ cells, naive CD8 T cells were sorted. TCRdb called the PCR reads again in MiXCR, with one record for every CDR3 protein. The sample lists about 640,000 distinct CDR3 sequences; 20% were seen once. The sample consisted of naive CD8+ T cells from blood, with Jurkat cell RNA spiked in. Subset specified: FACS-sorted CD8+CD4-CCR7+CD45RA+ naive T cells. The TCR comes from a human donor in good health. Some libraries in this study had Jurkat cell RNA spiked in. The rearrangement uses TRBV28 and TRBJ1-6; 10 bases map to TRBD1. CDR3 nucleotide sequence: TGTGCCAGCAGTCCTGCAAGATTCGACAGGGGGCTTAATTCACCCCTCCACTTT. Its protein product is CASSPARFDRGLNSPLHF.